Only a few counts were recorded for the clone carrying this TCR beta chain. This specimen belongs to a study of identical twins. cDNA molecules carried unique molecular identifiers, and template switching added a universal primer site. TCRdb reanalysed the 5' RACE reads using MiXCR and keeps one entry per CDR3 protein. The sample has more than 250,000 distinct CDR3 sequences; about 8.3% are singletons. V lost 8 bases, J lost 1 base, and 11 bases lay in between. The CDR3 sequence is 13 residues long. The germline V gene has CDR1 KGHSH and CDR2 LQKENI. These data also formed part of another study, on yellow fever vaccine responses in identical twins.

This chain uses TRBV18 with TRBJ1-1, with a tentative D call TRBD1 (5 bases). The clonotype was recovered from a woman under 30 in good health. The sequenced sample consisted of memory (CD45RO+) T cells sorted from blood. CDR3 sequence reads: CASTKDTNTEAFF. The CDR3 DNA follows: TGTGCCAGCACCAAGGACACGAACACTGAAGCTTTCTTT.